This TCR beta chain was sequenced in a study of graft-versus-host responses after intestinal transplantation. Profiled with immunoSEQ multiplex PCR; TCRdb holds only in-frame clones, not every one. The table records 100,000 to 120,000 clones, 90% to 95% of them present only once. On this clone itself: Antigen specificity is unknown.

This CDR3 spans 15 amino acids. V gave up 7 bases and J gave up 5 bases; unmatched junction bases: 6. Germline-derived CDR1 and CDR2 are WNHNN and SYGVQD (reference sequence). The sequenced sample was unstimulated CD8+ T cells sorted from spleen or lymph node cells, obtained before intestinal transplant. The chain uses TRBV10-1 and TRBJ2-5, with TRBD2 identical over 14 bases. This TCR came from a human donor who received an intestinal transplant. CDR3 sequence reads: CASTSGLAGEETQYF. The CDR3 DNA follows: TGCGCCAGCACCTCGGGACTAGCGGGAGAGGAGACCCAGTACTTC.